This T cell receptor beta chain was sequenced in a study of technical replicates of blood from a few donors. Only in-frame clones appear in the TCRdb table, and some are missing; sequencing was by immunoSEQ multiplex PCR. This table holds around 50,000 clones, around 90% found once. The CDR3 extends over 15 amino acids. Germline values: CDR1 SGHVS, CDR2 FQNEAQ. V shed 1 base and J shed 7 bases, with 13 bases lying between them. Sequenced material: PBMCs. The source is a human donor in good health. Some clones in this sample may be carry-over from other donors' samples. The chain is built from TRBV7-8 and TRBJ1-4, with D perhaps matching TRBD1 (5 bases). The CDR3 sequence is CASSLVLGLGEKLFF. CDR3 in DNA: TGTGCCAGCAGCTTAGTCCTGGGGCTGGGTGAAAAACTGTTTTTT. The whole variable domain, remainder taken from reference TRBV7-8 and TRBJ1-4, is GAGVSQSPRYKVAKRGQDVALRCDPISGHVSLFWYQQALGQGPEFLTYFQNEAQLDKSGLPSDRFFAERPEGSVSTLKIQRTQQEDSAVYLCASSLVLGLGEKLFFGSGTQLSVL.